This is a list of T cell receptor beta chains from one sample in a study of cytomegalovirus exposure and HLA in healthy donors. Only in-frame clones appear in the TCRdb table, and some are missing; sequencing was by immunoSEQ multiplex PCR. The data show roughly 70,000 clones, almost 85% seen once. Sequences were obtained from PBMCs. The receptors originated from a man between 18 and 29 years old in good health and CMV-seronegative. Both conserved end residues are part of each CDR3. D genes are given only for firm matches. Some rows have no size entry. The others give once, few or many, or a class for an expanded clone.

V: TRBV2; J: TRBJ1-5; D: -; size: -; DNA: TGTGCCAGCAGCGGGGGATCGGGGAATCAGCCCCAGCATTTT; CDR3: CASSGGSGNQPQHF
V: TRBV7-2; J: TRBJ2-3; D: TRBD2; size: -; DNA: TGTGCCATCAGCTTAGCGCGGTCTGCGGGAGGAAACACAGATACGCAGTATTTT; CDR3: CAISLARSAGGNTDTQYF
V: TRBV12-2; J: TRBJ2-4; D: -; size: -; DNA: TGTGCAAGTCGCGCCCCAGGGCTAGCGCAAGACCAACTAGCCAAAAACATTCAGTACTTC; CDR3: CASRAPGLAQDQLAKNIQYF
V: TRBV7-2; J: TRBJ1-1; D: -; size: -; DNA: TGTGCCAGCAGCTTGGGGGCGATGAACACTGAAGCTTTCTTT; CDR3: CASSLGAMNTEAFF
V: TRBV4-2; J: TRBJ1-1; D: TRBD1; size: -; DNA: TGTGCCAGCAGCCAAGAATGGGACAGGGCAGAAAACACTGAAGCTTTCTTT; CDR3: CASSQEWDRAENTEAFF
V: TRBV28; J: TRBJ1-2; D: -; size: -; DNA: TGTGCCAGCAGTCCCTTCTCGGGTACAGGCGACACCTTC; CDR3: CASSPFSGTGDTF
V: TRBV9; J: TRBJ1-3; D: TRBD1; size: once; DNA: TGTGCCAGCAGCAAGGGGGCGGACACCATATATTTT; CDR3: CASSKGADTIYF
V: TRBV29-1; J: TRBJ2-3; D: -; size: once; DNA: TGCAGCGTTAGAGAATACACAGATACGCAGTATTTT; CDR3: CSVREYTDTQYF
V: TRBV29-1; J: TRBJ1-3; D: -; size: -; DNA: TGCAGCGTACGGGGGGCAGGTGTTGGAAACACCATATATTTT; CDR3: CSVRGAGVGNTIYF
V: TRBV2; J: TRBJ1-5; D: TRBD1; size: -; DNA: TGTGCCAGCAGCGATCACCGGACAGGTACGGGTAAGCCCCAGCATTTT; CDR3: CASSDHRTGTGKPQHF
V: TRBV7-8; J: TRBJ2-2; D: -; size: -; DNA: TGTGCCAGCAGCTCTTCTAACACCGGGGAGCTGTTTTTT; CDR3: CASSSSNTGELFF
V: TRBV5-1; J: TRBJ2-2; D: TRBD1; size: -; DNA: TGCGCCAGCAGCTGGCGGGACAGGGGGCAAACCGGGGAGCTGTTTTTT; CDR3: CASSWRDRGQTGELFF
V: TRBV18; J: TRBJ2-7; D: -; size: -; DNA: TGTGCCAGCTCACCAAATCGAGGCCAGGGGAACTACGAGCAGTACTTC; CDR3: CASSPNRGQGNYEQYF
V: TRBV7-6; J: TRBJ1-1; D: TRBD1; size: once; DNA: TGTGCCAGCAGCTCAAGACAGGGAGTAGACGACACTGAAGCTTTCTTT; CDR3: CASSSRQGVDDTEAFF
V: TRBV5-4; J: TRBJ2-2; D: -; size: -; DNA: TGTGCCAGCAGCTCAACCCGGACAGCCACCGCGAACACCGGGGAGCTGTTTTTT; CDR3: CASSSTRTATANTGELFF
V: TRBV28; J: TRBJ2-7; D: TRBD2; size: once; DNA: TGTGCCAGCAGAACGCTAGCGGGGGTTTGGGAGCAGTACTTC; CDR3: CASRTLAGVWEQYF
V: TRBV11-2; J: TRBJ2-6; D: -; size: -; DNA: TGTGCCAGCAGCTTAGGGCAGCTTACGGGAGGGGCCAACGTCCTGACTTTC; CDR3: CASSLGQLTGGANVLTF
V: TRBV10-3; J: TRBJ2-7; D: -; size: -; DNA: TGTGCTGCATCCTCGGGATTATCTTACGAGCAGTACTTC; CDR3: CAASSGLSYEQYF
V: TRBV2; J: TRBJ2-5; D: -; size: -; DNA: TGTGCCAGCAGTGAGTCAGGCCAGGGGTGGAAGACCCAGTACTTC; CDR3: CASSESGQGWKTQYF
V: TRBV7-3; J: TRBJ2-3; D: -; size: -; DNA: TGTGCCAGCAGCTTACTAGGACAGAGCACAGATACGCAGTATTTT; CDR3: CASSLLGQSTDTQYF
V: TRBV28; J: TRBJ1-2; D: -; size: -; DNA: TGTGCCAGCGAACGCTGGACCGGGGAGCCGAAGTACGGCTACACCTTC; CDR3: CASERWTGEPKYGYTF
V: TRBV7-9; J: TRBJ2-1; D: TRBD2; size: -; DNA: TGTGCCAGCAGCTTGACACTAGCGGGGGGCAACAATGAGCAGTTCTTC; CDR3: CASSLTLAGGNNEQFF
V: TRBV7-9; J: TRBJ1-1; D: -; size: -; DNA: TGTGCCAGCAGCCCCCCAGAGCCCGGGACTGAAGCTTTCTTT; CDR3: CASSPPEPGTEAFF
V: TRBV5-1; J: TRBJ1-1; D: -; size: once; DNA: TGCGCCAGCAGCTTATCAGGGGACGTTGCTGAAGCTTTCTTT; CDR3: CASSLSGDVAEAFF
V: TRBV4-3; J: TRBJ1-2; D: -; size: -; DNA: TGCGCCAGCAGCCAAGATGGGCAGGGTATGGGCTACACCTTC; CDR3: CASSQDGQGMGYTF
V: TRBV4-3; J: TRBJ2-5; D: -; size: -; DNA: TGCGCCAGCAGCCAAGAACTCGGGACTCCCCCCAAGGGAGAGACCCAGTACTTC; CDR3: CASSQELGTPPKGETQYF
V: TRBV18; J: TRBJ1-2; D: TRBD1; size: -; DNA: TGTGCCAGCTCACTCCAACCGTCCAGGGGGCTTAACTATGGCTACACCTTC; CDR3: CASSLQPSRGLNYGYTF
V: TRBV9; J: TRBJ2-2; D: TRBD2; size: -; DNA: TGTGCCAGCAGCGTAGAGGTGGGGGGGACTAGGATCACCGGGGAGCTGTTTTTT; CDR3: CASSVEVGGTRITGELFF
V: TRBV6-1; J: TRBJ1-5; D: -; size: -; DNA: TGTGCCAGCAGTTCACGGGAGTATAGCAATCAGCCCCAGCATTTT; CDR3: CASSSREYSNQPQHF
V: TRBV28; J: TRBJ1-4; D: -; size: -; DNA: TGTGCCAGCAGCACAGGGCCGGCTGAAAAACTGTTTTTT; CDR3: CASSTGPAEKLFF
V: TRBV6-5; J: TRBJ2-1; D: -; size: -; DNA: TGTGCCAGCTATGCCGCGGGCAATGAGCAGTTCTTC; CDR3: CASYAAGNEQFF
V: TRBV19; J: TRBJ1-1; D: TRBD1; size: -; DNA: TGTGCCAGTAGTATTAACCAGGGGGCGGGCACTGAAGCTTTCTTT; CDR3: CASSINQGAGTEAFF
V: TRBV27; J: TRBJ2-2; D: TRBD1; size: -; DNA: TGTGCCAGCAGTTTAGGGACAGTGGACACCGGGGAGCTGTTTTTT; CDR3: CASSLGTVDTGELFF
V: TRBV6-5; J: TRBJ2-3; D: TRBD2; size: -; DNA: TGTGCCAGCAGTTACTCGGCGGGGGGGCGTTTGGGTACGCAGTATTTT; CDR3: CASSYSAGGRLGTQYF
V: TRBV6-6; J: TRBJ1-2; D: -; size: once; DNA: TGTGCCAGCAGTCCTACAGGGCAATCGTTTGGCTACACCTTC; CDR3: CASSPTGQSFGYTF
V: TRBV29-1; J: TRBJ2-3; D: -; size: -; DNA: TGCAGCGTTTCCAGTAGCACAGATACGCAGTATTTT; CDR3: CSVSSSTDTQYF
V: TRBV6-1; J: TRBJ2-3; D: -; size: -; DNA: TGTGCCAGCAGTGATCGTCAGGGGAGCACAGATACGCAGTATTTT; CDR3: CASSDRQGSTDTQYF
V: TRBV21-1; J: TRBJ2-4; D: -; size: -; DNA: TGTGCCAGCAGCAAAGACGTTCTCCGGGAGAGTCGTAGAAACATTCAGTACTTC; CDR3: CASSKDVLRESRRNIQYF
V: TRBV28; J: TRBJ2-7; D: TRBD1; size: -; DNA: TGTGCCAGCAGTTTGGACAGGGGACATATGTACGAGCAGTACTTC; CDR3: CASSLDRGHMYEQYF
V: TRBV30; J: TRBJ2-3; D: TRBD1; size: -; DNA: TGTGCCTGGACCCTGGGACAGCCGACAGATACGCAGTATTTT; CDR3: CAWTLGQPTDTQYF
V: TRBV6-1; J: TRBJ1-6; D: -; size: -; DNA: TGTGCCAGCAGCCCTAGGGGTCCCTATAATTCACCCCTCCACTTT; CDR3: CASSPRGPYNSPLHF
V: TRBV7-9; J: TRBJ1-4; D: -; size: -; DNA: TGTGCCAGCAGCTTAGCTGCGGGGCTACATAATGAAAAACTGTTTTTT; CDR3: CASSLAAGLHNEKLFF
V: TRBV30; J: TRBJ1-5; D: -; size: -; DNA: TGTGCCTGGAGTGTATCGCGTCAGCCCCAGCATTTT; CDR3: CAWSVSRQPQHF